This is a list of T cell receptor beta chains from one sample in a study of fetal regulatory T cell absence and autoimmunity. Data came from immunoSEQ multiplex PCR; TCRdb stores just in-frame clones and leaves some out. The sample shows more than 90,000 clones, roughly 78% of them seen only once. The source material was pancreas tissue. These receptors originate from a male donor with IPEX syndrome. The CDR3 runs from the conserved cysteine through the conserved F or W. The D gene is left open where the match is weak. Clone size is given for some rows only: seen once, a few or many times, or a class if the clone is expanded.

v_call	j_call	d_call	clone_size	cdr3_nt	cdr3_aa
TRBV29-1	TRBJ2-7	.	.	TGCAGCGTCGAAAGGCAGGGTCGCGAGCAGTACTTC	CSVERQGREQYF
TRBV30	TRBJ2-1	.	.	TGTGCCTGGAGAGCCGGGACTCTAAGCTCCTACAATGAGCAGTTCTTC	CAWRAGTLSSYNEQFF
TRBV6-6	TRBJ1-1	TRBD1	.	TGTGCCAGCAGCTTCGACAGGGCTCGGGACACTGAAGCTTTCTTT	CASSFDRARDTEAFF
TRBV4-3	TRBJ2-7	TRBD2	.	TGCGCCAGCAGCCAGACTAGCGGGGGGCACTCCTACGAGCAGTACTTC	CASSQTSGGHSYEQYF
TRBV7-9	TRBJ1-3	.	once	TGTGCCAGCAGCTTAGGGACAGGAAACACCATATATTTT	CASSLGTGNTIYF
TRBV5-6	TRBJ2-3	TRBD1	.	TGTGCCAGCAGCTTTGACAGGGGGAGGGTCACAGATACGCAGTATTTT	CASSFDRGRVTDTQYF
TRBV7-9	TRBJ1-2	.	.	TGTGCCAGCAGCTTATACCGGACGGACCTTTATGGCTACACCTTC	CASSLYRTDLYGYTF
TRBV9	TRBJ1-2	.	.	TGTGCCAGCAGCGTAGGGGACACCACTAACTATGGCTACACCTTC	CASSVGDTTNYGYTF
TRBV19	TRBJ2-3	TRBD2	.	TGTGCCAGTAGTATAGAGTGGGGACTAAGCGGGATTGCAGATACGCAGTATTTT	CASSIEWGLSGIADTQYF
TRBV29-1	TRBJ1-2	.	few	TGCAGCGTTGAAGCTACAGGTGGCTACACCTTC	CSVEATGGYTF
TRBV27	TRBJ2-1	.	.	TGTGCCAGCAGTTTCATATTAGGTGGGCGGAATGAGCAGTTCTTC	CASSFILGGRNEQFF
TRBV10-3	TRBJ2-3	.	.	TGTGCCATCAGTGAATTGGATCCGGGCACAGATACGCAGTATTTT	CAISELDPGTDTQYF
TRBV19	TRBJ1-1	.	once	TGTGCCAGTAGGGGTGAGGGGGGACACACTGAAGCTTTCTTT	CASRGEGGHTEAFF
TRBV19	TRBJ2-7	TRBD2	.	TGTGCCAGTAGTATTGACGAAGAGCGGGAGAGCTACGAGCAGTACTTC	CASSIDEERESYEQYF
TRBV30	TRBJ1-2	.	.	TGTGCCTGGAGCGTAGGGATTGCAGGAAATGGCTACACCTTC	CAWSVGIAGNGYTF
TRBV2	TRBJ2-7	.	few	TGTGCCAGCGGGGGGAGGAACTTC	CASGGRNF
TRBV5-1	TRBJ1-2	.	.	TGCGCCAGCAGCTTGGTTGGGGGGAACTATGGCTACACCTTC	CASSLVGGNYGYTF
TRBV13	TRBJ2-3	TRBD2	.	TGTGCCACCCAGCGGGGGGGCTCCGATACGCAGTATTTT	CATQRGGSDTQYF
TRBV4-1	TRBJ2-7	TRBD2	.	TGCGCCAGCAGCCAAGTAAGCGGGGGGGCCTACGAGCAGTACTTC	CASSQVSGGAYEQYF
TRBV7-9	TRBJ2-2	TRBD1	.	TGTGCCAGCAGCCAAAACAGGGGAGCCGGGGAGCTGTTTTTT	CASSQNRGAGELFF
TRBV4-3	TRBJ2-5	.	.	TGCGCCAGCAGCCAAGCTCTAGCAGGAGAGACCCAGTACTTC	CASSQALAGETQYF
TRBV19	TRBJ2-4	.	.	TGTGCCAGTAGTGACGGGGTGCACATTCAGTACTTC	CASSDGVHIQYF
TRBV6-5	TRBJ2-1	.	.	TGTGCCAGCAGTTACAGTGACCAAAATGAGCAGTTCTTC	CASSYSDQNEQFF
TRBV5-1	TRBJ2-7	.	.	TGCGCCAGCGCGGACGGGTGGTTCTACGAGCAGTACTTC	CASADGWFYEQYF
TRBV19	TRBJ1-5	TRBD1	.	TGTGCCAGTAGTAGACGGGACAGGGGGGGTCAGCCCCAGCATTTT	CASSRRDRGGQPQHF
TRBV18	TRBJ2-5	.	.	TGTGCCAGCTCACCCCAAGAGACCCAGTACTTC	CASSPQETQYF
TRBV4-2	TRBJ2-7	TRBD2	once	TGTGCCAGCAGCCAAGCAGGGACTAGCGGCTACGAGCAGTACTTC	CASSQAGTSGYEQYF
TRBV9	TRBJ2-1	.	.	TGTGCCAGCAGCGTAGATTGGAGCTCCTACAATGAGCAGTTCTTC	CASSVDWSSYNEQFF
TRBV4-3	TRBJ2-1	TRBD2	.	TGCGCCAGCAGCCAAGATAATTGGGGACTAGACCGCCCCTACAATGAGCAGTTCTTC	CASSQDNWGLDRPYNEQFF
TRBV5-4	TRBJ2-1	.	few	TGTGCCAGCAGCTACCGTCCCAGGGACAATGAGCAGTTCTTC	CASSYRPRDNEQFF
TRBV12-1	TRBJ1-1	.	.	TGTGCCAGCAGCTTTGCAGGGGTCCGGTGTCGCCCTGAAGCTTTCTTT	CASSFAGVRCRPEAFF
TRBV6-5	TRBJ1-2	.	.	TGTGCCAGCAGCCTTAGACAGGCGACCTATGGCTACACCTTC	CASSLRQATYGYTF
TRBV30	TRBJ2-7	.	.	TGTGCCTGGAGTTTTAGCCAATCCTACGAGCAGTACTTC	CAWSFSQSYEQYF
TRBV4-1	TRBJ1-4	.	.	TGCGCCAGCAGCCAAGTACGCCAAGGCTGGGAAAAACTGTTTTTT	CASSQVRQGWEKLFF
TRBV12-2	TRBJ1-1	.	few	TGTGCAAGTCGTACAGGGGGGAACACTGAAGCTTTCTTT	CASRTGGNTEAFF
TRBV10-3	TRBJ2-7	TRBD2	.	TGTGCCACCTATAGCGGGAGCTCCTACGAGCAGTACTTC	CATYSGSSYEQYF
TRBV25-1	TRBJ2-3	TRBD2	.	TGTGCCAGCAGTCCTCGGACTAGCTACACAGATACGCAGTATTTT	CASSPRTSYTDTQYF
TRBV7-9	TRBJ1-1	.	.	TGTGCCAGCAGCTTTGGGCCCTTGAACACTGAAGCTTTCTTT	CASSFGPLNTEAFF
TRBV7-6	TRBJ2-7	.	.	TGTGCCAGCAGCCCGGACGGGAGCTCCTACGAGCAGTACTTC	CASSPDGSSYEQYF
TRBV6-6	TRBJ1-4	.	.	TGTGCCAGCAGCACTTACCGTAGAACTAATGAAAAACTGTTTTTT	CASSTYRRTNEKLFF
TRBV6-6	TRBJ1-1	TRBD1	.	TGTGCCAGCAGTTTTGGACAGGGGGCGAACACTGAAGCTTTCTTT	CASSFGQGANTEAFF
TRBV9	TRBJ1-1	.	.	TGTGCCAGCAGCGTGCTCCTCAACGGGCCTCTCGCCCACATGAACACTGAAGCTTTCTTT	CASSVLLNGPLAHMNTEAFF
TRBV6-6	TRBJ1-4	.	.	TGTGCCAGCAGTCACTTAAACAGGGACGTGAAGGAAAAACTGTTTTTT	CASSHLNRDVKEKLFF